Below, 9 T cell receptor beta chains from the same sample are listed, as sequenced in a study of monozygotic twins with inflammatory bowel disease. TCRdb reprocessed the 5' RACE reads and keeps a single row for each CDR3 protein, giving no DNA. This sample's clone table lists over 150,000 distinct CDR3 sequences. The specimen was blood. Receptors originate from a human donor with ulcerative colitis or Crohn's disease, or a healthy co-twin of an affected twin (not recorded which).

The CDR3 reads CARSLNSSYNEQFF. The V and J genes are TRBV21-1 and TRBJ2-1. TRBV21-1 is given as a pseudogene. The CDR3 loop spans 14 amino acids.

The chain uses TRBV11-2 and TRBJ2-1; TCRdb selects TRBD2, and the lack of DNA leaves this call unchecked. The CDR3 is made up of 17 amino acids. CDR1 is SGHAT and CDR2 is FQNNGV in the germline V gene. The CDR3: CASSSPPPGGSYNEQFF.

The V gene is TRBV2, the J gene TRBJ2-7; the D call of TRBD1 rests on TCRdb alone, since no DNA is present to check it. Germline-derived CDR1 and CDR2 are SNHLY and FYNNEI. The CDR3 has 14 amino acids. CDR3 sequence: CASSDSPGLGEQYF.

CDR3 region: CASSEARWVAGANYGYTF. The rearrangement uses TRBV6-1 and TRBJ1-2; TCRdb's D gene call, TRBD1, goes unchecked for lack of DNA. Germline CDR1 MNHNS, CDR2 SASEGT. The CDR3 is 18 amino acids.

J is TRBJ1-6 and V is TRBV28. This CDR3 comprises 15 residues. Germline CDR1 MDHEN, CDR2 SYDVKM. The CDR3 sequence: CASTLMEGKDSPLHF.

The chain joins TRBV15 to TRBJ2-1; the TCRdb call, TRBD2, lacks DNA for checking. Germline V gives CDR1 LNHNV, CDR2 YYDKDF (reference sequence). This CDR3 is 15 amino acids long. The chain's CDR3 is CATRTSGISYNEQFF.

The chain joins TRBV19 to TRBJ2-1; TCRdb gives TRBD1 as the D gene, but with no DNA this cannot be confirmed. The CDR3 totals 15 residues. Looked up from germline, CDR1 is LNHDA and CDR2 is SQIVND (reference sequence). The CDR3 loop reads CASSTTGGRLGEQFF.

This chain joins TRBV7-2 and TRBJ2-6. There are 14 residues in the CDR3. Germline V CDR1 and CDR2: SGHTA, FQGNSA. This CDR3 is CASTSSSGANVLTF.

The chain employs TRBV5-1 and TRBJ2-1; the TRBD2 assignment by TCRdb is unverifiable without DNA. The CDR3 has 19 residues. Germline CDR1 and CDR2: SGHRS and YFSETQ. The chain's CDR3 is CASSLVSGLAGGNYNEQFF.